The entry below describes one T cell receptor beta chain. Its matching antigen is unknown. The sample is drawn from a study of cytomegalovirus exposure and HLA in healthy donors. Overall study: Researchers previously reported finding about 110 million unique TCR beta sequences from about 200 million T cells.

The PCR used 60 Vbeta and 13 Jbeta primers. Generated by immunoSEQ multiplex PCR, the TCRdb table keeps only in-frame clones and is missing some. This table has roughly 150,000 clones, 82% appearing once. Points from the study as a whole: Later analysis revealed greater clonal expansion in HLA-associated TCR beta chains than in equally common others. The only immune exposure information that was available was CMV serostatus.

The V gene lost 1 base and the J gene lost 2 bases, with 8 bases spanning the gap. This CDR3 has 14 amino acids. Per the germline V gene, CDR1 is SSHAT and CDR2 is FNYEAQ (reference sequence). The receptor's source is a male donor in good health and CMV-seronegative. The chain recombines TRBV7-7 with TRBJ2-5; the D gene is possibly TRBD2 (6 bases). Sequencing was carried out using PBMCs. The CDR3 spells CASSLGLAQETQYF. CDR3 in DNA: TGTGCCAGCAGCTTAGGTCTAGCGCAAGAGACCCAGTACTTC. The variable domain in full, with the rest retrieved from reference TRBV7-7 and TRBJ2-5, is GAGVSQSPRYKVTKRGQDVTLRCDPISSHATLYWYQQALGQGPEFLTYFNYEAQPDKSGLPSDRFSAERPEGSISTLTIQRTEQRDSAMYRCASSLGLAQETQYFGPGTRLLVL.